These T cell receptor beta chains were read from a single sample in a study of beta chain features in type 1 diabetes. Sequencing was performed with immunoSEQ multiplex PCR; in TCRdb, only in-frame clones are kept and a portion is missing. The sample yields 38,000 or so clones, roughly 67% seen once. Sequencing used Tregs from blood. These receptors originate from a woman under 40 in good health. CDR3s include the opening cysteine and the closing phenylalanine or tryptophan. The D gene is left open where the match is weak. Clone size appears in some rows only: once, few, many, or a class for an expanded clone.

size: .; V: TRBV27; J: TRBJ2-1; D: .; DNA: TGTGCCAGCAGTTTAGAGGGAGAGGCCTACAATGAGCAGTTCTTC; CDR3: CASSLEGEAYNEQFF
size: .; V: TRBV20-1; J: TRBJ2-5; D: .; DNA: TGCAGTGGAGGGGGAACAGAGACCCAGTACTTC; CDR3: CSGGGTETQYF
size: few; V: TRBV6-6; J: TRBJ1-4; D: TRBD1; DNA: TGTGCCAGCAGATCGACAGGGGTGGAACTGTTTTTT; CDR3: CASRSTGVELFF
size: .; V: TRBV29-1; J: TRBJ1-1; D: .; DNA: TGCAGCGTCAGGGGCGGCACTGAAGCTTTCTTT; CDR3: CSVRGGTEAFF
size: .; V: TRBV10-3; J: TRBJ2-5; D: .; DNA: TGTGCCATCGGGCCAGGCCCGCAAGAGACCCAGTACTTC; CDR3: CAIGPGPQETQYF
size: .; V: TRBV4-3; J: TRBJ2-1; D: TRBD2; DNA: TGCGCCAGCAGCCAACGGGTTCGGGGAGCGGGGAGCTCCTACAATGAGCAGTTCTTC; CDR3: CASSQRVRGAGSSYNEQFF
size: .; V: TRBV7-3; J: TRBJ2-1; D: TRBD1; DNA: TGTGCCAGCAGCTCCGGGACAGGGCACAATGAGCAGTTCTTC; CDR3: CASSSGTGHNEQFF
size: .; V: TRBV5-1; J: TRBJ2-3; D: TRBD2; DNA: TGCGCCAGCAGCGGTGGACTAGCGGGAGATATAGGAGGAGATACGCAGTATTTT; CDR3: CASSGGLAGDIGGDTQYF
size: few; V: TRBV19; J: TRBJ1-2; D: .; DNA: TGTGCCAGTAACACCAGGGGAACTAACTATGGCTACACCTTC; CDR3: CASNTRGTNYGYTF
size: .; V: TRBV11-2; J: TRBJ2-1; D: TRBD1; DNA: TGTGCCAGCAGCTTAGAATCGGTGTCGGGACAGGTATTCTTC; CDR3: CASSLESVSGQVFF
size: .; V: TRBV7-2; J: TRBJ2-3; D: .; DNA: TGTGCCAGCAGCAGTGGGGCGGGATTGTATACGCAGTATTTT; CDR3: CASSSGAGLYTQYF
size: .; V: TRBV5-8; J: TRBJ2-1; D: .; DNA: TGTGCCAGCAGCTTGTCGGGACTCGCACGTTGGCGCTCCTACAATGAGCAGTTCTTC; CDR3: CASSLSGLARWRSYNEQFF
size: few; V: TRBV29-1; J: TRBJ2-7; D: TRBD1; DNA: TGCAGCGTTGTTGAGGGGGCGGCCTACGAGCAGTACTTC; CDR3: CSVVEGAAYEQYF
size: .; V: TRBV2; J: TRBJ2-3; D: TRBD2; DNA: TGTGCCAGCAGTCCGGGCGGGAGGGCCGTGTGGTTT; CDR3: CASSPGGRAVWF
size: .; V: TRBV7-8; J: TRBJ2-4; D: TRBD1; DNA: TGTGCCAGCAGTTCGGACAGGGAGAACATTCAGTACTTC; CDR3: CASSSDRENIQYF
size: .; V: TRBV18; J: TRBJ2-3; D: TRBD2; DNA: TGTGCCAGCTCACCTGGGACTAGCGGGACAACAGATACGCAGTATTTT; CDR3: CASSPGTSGTTDTQYF
size: .; V: TRBV27; J: TRBJ2-2; D: .; DNA: TGTGCCAGCAGTCTTCGGACAGGGAGGGTCGGGGAGCTGTTTTTT; CDR3: CASSLRTGRVGELFF
size: .; V: TRBV7-3; J: TRBJ2-1; D: TRBD2; DNA: TGTGCCAGCAGCTTGCTTAACTCTAGCGGGGCTTACAATGAGCAGTTCTTC; CDR3: CASSLLNSSGAYNEQFF
size: few; V: TRBV5-4; J: TRBJ2-1; D: .; DNA: TGTGCCAGCAGCTTGGGCCAGGGAGGCTACAATGAGCAGTTCTTC; CDR3: CASSLGQGGYNEQFF
size: .; V: TRBV7-2; J: TRBJ2-7; D: TRBD2; DNA: TGTGCCAGTTCAGTTGGCGGGAGAGGTTACGAGCAGTACTTC; CDR3: CASSVGGRGYEQYF
size: .; V: TRBV9; J: TRBJ2-2; D: TRBD1; DNA: TGTGCCAGCAGCGCGACAGGGGCGGGTGCCGGGGAGCTGTTTTTT; CDR3: CASSATGAGAGELFF
size: .; V: TRBV18; J: TRBJ2-7; D: .; DNA: TGTGCCAGCTCACCTGCCGCCGGGGAAGTCTCGGGGGAGCAGTACTTC; CDR3: CASSPAAGEVSGEQYF
size: .; V: TRBV19; J: TRBJ1-1; D: .; DNA: TGTGCCAGTAGGGACCCGGGGACTGAAGCTTTCTTT; CDR3: CASRDPGTEAFF
size: .; V: TRBV7-2; J: TRBJ2-1; D: .; DNA: TGTGCCAGCAGCCCACAGCCATACAATGAGCAGTTCTTC; CDR3: CASSPQPYNEQFF